The text below deals with one TCR beta chain. The sample originates from a study of blood T cell repertoires in COVID-19. Study summary: Italy, Spain and the United States were the sources of the convalescent and acute COVID-19 samples.

Sequencing used immunoSEQ multiplex PCR; TCRdb keeps in-frame clones, though not all of them. The sample has approximately 100,000 clones; around 80% are singletons. The CDR3 covers 18 residues. The receptor was isolated from a man in his 70s with acute or convalescent COVID-19. The chain combines TRBV21-1 with TRBJ2-3; TRBD1, the D gene given by the table, was not confirmed from the DNA. TRBV21-1 is a known pseudogene. The specimen was peripheral blood. The CDR3 loop is CASSKAGRLDRGTDTQYF. Written as DNA, the CDR3 is TGTGCCAGCAGCAAGGCTGGGAGATTGGACAGGGGCACAGATACGCAGTATTTT.